A selection of T cell receptor beta chains follows, all from one sample in a study of tumor and adjacent non-tumor tissue in lung cancer. TCRdb reprocessed the multiplex PCR reads with MiXCR, giving one entry per CDR3 protein. The table records 75,000 to 80,000 distinct CDR3 sequences, roughly 76% of them present only once. The sample taken for sequencing was lung tumor tissue. The source of these receptors is a woman in her 50s with non-small cell lung cancer. Both conserved end residues are part of each CDR3. Each record gives: V gene, clone size, D gene, J gene, CDR3 DNA, CDR3 protein. A D gene is named only where the DNA matches it firmly. Not every row has a clone size; where given, it reads once, few, many or a size class.

TRBV4-2,NA,NA,TRBJ2-3,TGTGCCTGCAGCCAAGATTGGGCGGGGGCCACAGATGCGCAGTATTTT,CACSQDWAGATDAQYF
TRBV19,NA,NA,TRBJ1-4,TGTCCCAGTAGTATGACAGCAACTAATGAAAAACTATTTTTT,CPSSMTATNEKLFF
TRBV24-1,NA,NA,TRBJ2-3,TGTGCCACCAGCGAGAAGGGACACTATGGGCAGCCCCAGTATTTT,CATSEKGHYGQPQYF
TRBV2,many,TRBD1,TRBJ1-4,TGTGCCAACAGACAGGGGACTAATGAAAAACTGTTTTTT,CANRQGTNEKLFF
TRBV6-1,once,NA,TRBJ2-1,TGCGCCAGTAAGAGCCTAACAGAGTCCTTTGTGGATGAGCAGTTCTTC,CASKSLTESFVDEQFF
TRBV5-1,NA,NA,TRBJ2-2,TGCGCCAGCAGGGAGGGACATGCGAACACCCGGGAGCTGTTTTTT,CASREGHANTRELFF
TRBV29-1,medium-sized,TRBD2,TRBJ2-7,TGCAGCGTTGGACTAGCGGGAGGTTCTTACTACGAGCAGTACTTC,CSVGLAGGSYYEQYF
TRBV28,many,TRBD2,TRBJ2-3,TGTGCCAGCAGTTCCTCCCTGGTGGGGGCTAGCGGGAACCCTTTGGGGATAGATACGCAGTATTTT,CASSSSLVGASGNPLGIDTQYF
TRBV11-1,NA,NA,TRBJ2-1,TGTGCCAGCGGCTCAGGCCTATCTAGCTCCTACAATGAGCAGTTCTTC,CASGSGLSSSYNEQFF
TRBV29-1,NA,TRBD1,TRBJ2-7,TGCAGCGTCGTAGGAACAGGGGGTGTTAGCGAACAGTACTTC,CSVVGTGGVSEQYF
TRBV20-1,NA,TRBD2,TRBJ2-5,TGCAGTGCTCCACCGGGAGGGGCTAGACAAGAGACTCAGTACTTC,CSAPPGGARQETQYF
TRBV4-1,NA,NA,TRBJ1-6,TGCGCCAGCGGCCAAGATGAATACATGGGAATTGCTTCACCCCTCCACTTT,CASGQDEYMGIASPLHF
TRBV11-2,NA,NA,TRBJ1-2,TGTACCAGCAGCTTATCACGAACTAACTATGGCTACACCTTC,CTSSLSRTNYGYTF
TRBV20-1,NA,NA,TRBJ2-7,TGCCGTGCTAGAAATCAGGGTGGCGGCGAGCAGTACTTC,CRARNQGGGEQYF
TRBV6-2/TRBV6-3,NA,TRBD1,TRBJ1-1,TGTGCTAGCAGTTACTCGGAGACAGGGACCACTGAAGCTTTCTTT,CASSYSETGTTEAFF
TRBV11-3,NA,NA,TRBJ2-2,TGTGCCAGCAGCCCCCACATGGCCGAGGAGCTGTTTTTT,CASSPHMAEELFF
TRBV20-1,NA,TRBD1,TRBJ2-5,TGCAGCATTCTACAGGGGAAAGAGACCCAGTACTTC,CSILQGKETQYF
TRBV6-2/TRBV6-3,NA,NA,TRBJ2-3,TGTGCCAGCAGTTACTCAGAGGGTTCGGCGCTGTATTTT,CASSYSEGSALYF
TRBV5-1,NA,TRBD2,TRBJ2-7,TGCGCCAGCAGCATGGAAACTAGCGGGAGCTACGACCAGTACTTC,CASSMETSGSYDQYF
TRBV5-4,NA,NA,TRBJ2-1,TGTGCCAGTACCATGGACATGGGCCACAATGAGCAGTTCTTC,CASTMDMGHNEQFF